The source of this TCR beta chain is a study of response to subunit inactivated influenza vaccine. TCRdb itself ran the RT-PCR reads through MiXCR, one entry per CDR3 protein. The sample holds over 750,000 distinct CDR3 sequences, 21% seen once. Details on this clonotype: Its antigen remains unidentified.

The V gene's germline CDR1 is KGHDR and CDR2 SFDVKD. The CDR3 extends over 13 amino acids. The V end lost 5 bases, the J end lost 7 bases, and 13 bases lay between the germline ends. General study points: The study's authors posited that every seasonal influenza vaccination enlists few new T cells.

The V call is TRBV24-1, the J call TRBJ1-2, with D possibly being TRBD1 (5 bases). The specimen comprised PBMCs from blood, sampled approximately 5 days after vaccination. The sequence was collected from a man in his fifties or sixties who received an inactivated influenza vaccine. The CDR3 nucleotides are TGTGCCACCAGTGTCTCGGGAGGGGTTGGCTACACCTTC. It codes for CATSVSGGVGYTF.